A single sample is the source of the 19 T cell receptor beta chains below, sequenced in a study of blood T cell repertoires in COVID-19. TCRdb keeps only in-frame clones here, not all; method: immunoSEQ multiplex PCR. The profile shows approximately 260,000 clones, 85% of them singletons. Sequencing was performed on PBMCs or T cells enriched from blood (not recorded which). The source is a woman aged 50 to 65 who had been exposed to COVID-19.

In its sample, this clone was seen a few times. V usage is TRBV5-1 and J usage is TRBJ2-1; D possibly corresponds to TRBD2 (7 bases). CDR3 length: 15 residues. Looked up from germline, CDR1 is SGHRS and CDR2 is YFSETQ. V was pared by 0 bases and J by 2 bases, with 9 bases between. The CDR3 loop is CASSLEGGPYNEQFF. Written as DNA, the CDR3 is TGCGCCAGCAGCTTGGAGGGGGGGCCCTACAATGAGCAGTTCTTC.

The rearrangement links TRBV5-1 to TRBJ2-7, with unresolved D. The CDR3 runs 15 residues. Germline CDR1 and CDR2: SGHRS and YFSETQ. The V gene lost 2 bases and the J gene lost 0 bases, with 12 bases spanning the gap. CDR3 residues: CASSFSPGDSYEQYF. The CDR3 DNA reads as TGCGCCAGCAGCTTTTCCCCAGGTGACTCCTACGAGCAGTACTTC.

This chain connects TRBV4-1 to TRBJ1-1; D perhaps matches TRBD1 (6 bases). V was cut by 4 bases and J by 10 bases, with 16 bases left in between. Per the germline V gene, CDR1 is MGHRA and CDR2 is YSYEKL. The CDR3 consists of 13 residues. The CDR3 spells CASSLLLQGRAFF. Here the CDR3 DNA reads TGCGCCAGCAGCCTCCTGTTACAGGGAAGAGCTTTCTTT.

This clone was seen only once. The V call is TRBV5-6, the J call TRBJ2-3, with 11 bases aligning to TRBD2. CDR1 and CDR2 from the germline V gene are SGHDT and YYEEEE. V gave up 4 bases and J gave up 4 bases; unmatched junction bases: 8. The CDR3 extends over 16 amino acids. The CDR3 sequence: CASSLGLGLAADTQYF. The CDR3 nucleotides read TGTGCCAGCAGCCTCGGTCTGGGACTAGCGGCAGATACGCAGTATTTT.

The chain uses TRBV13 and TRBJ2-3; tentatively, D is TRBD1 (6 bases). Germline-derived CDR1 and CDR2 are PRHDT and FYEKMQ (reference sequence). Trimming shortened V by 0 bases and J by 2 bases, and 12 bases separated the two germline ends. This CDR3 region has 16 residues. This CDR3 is CASSLGDSTPTDTQYF. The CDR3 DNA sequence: TGTGCCAGCAGCTTAGGGGACAGCACCCCCACAGATACGCAGTATTTT. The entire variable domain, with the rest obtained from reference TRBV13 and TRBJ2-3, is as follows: AAGVIQSPRHLIKEKRETATLKCYPIPRHDTVYWYQQGPGQDPQFLISFYEKMQSDKGSIPDRFSAQQFSDYHSELNMSSLELGDSALYFCASSLGDSTPTDTQYFGPGTRLTVL.

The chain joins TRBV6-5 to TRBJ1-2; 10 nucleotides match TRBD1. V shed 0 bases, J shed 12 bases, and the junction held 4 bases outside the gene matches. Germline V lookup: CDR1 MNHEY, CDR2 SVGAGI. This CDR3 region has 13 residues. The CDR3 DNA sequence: TGTGCCAGCAGTTACTCGAGACAGGGGGCGAACACCTTC. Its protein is CASSYSRQGANTF.

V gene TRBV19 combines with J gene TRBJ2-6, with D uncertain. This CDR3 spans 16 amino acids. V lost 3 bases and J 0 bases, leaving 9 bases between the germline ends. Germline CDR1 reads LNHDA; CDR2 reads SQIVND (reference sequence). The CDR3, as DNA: TGTGCCAGTAGTATTACGCACATCTCTGGGGCCAACGTCCTGACTTTC. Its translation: CASSITHISGANVLTF.

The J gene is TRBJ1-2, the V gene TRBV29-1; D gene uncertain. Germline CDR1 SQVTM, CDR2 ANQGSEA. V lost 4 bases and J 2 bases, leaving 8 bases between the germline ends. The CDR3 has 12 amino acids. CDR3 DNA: TGCAGCGTTGGAGGACTGAACTATGGCTACACCTTC. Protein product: CSVGGLNYGYTF.

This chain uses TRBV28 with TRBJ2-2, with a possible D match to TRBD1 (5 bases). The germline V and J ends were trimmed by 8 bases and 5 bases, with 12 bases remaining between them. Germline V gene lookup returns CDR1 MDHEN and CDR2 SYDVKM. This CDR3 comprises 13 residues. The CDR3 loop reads CASLKGATGELFF. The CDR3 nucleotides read TGTGCCAGCCTCAAAGGGGCGACCGGGGAGCTGTTTTTT.

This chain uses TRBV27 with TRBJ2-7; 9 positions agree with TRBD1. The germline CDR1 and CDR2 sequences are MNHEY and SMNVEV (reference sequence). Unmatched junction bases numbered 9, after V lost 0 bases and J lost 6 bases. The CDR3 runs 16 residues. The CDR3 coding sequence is TGTGCCAGCAGTTTATCCCGCGGGACAGGGAGCCGCGAGCAGTACTTC. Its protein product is CASSLSRGTGSREQYF.

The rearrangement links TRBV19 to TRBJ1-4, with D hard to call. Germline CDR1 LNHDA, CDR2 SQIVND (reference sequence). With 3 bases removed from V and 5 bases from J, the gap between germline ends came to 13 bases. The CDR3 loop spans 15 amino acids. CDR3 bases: TGTGCCAGTAGTATGAGTGCCAACCGGAATGAAAAACTGTTTTTT. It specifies CASSMSANRNEKLFF. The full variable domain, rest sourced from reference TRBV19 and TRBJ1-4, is DGGITQSPKYLFRKEGQNVTLSCEQNLNHDAMYWYRQDPGQGLRLIYYSQIVNDFQKGDIAEGYSVSREKKESFPLTVTSAQKNPTAFYLCASSMSANRNEKLFFGSGTQLSVL.

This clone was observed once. Here the CDR3 DNA reads TGTGCCAGCAGCCTGCGGGGCCTCGCGAACACCGGGGAGCTGTTTTTT. It translates to CASSLRGLANTGELFF. The chain employs TRBV13 and TRBJ2-2, with D possibly TRBD2 on 6 matching bases. Germline V gene sequence: CDR1 PRHDT, CDR2 FYEKMQ (reference sequence). Trimming removed 5 bases from V and 0 bases from J, with 13 bases in between. The CDR3 is made up of 16 amino acids. Together with reference TRBV13 and TRBJ2-2, the CDR3 gives the full variable domain: AAGVIQSPRHLIKEKRETATLKCYPIPRHDTVYWYQQGPGQDPQFLISFYEKMQSDKGSIPDRFSAQQFSDYHSELNMSSLELGDSALYFCASSLRGLANTGELFFGEGSRLTVL.

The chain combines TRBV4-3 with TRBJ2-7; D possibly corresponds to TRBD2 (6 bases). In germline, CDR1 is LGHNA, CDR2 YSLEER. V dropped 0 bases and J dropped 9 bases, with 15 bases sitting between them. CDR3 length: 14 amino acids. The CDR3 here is CASSQDGGFDGQYF. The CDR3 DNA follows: TGCGCCAGCAGCCAAGATGGAGGGTTCGACGGGCAGTACTTC.

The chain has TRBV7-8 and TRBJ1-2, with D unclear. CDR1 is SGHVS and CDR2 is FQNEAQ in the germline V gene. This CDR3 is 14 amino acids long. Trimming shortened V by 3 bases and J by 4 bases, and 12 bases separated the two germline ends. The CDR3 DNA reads TGTGCCAGCAGCTTTGGGCAGTCAATCTATGGCTACACCTTC. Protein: CASSFGQSIYGYTF.

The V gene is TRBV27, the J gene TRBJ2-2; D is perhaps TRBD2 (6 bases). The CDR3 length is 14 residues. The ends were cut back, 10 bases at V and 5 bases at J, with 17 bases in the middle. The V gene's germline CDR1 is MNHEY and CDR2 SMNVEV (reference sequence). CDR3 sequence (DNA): TGTGCCACCCGGGGCGGGATCGGAACCGGGGAGCTGTTTTTT. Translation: CATRGGIGTGELFF.

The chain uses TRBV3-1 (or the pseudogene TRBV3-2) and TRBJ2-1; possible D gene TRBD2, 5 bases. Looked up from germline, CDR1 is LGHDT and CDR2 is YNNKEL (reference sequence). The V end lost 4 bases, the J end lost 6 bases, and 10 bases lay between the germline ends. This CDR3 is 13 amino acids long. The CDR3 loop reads CASSLPGLNEQFF. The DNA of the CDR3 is TGTGCCAGCAGCCTTCCCGGACTCAATGAGCAGTTCTTC.

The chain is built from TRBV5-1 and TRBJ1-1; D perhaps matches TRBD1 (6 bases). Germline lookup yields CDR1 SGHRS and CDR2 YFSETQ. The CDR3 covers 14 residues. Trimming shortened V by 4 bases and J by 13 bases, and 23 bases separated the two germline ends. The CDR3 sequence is CASSRDGTSPKGFF. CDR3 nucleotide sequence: TGCGCCAGCAGCCGAGACGGGACATCTCCAAAGGGTTTCTTT. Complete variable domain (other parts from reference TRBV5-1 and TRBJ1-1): KAGVTQTPRYLIKTRGQQVTLSCSPISGHRSVSWYQQTPGQGLQFLFEYFSETQRNKGNFPGRFSGRQFSNSRSEMNVSTLELGDSALYLCASSRDGTSPKGFFGQGTRLTVV.

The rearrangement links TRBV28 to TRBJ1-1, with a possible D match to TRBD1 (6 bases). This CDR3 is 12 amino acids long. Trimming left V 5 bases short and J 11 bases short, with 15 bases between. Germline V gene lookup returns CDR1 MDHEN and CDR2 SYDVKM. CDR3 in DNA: TGTGCCAGCAGTCCCCCCAGGGGCAGGGCTTTCTTT. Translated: CASSPPRGRAFF.

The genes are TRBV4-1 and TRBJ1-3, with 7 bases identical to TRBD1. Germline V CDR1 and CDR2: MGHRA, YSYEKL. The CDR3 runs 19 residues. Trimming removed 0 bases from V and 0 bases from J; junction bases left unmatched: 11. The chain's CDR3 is CASSQDKDRQMLSGNTIYF. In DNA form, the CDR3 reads TGCGCCAGCAGCCAAGATAAGGACAGGCAGATGCTCTCTGGAAACACCATATATTTT.